Sequencing of this TCR beta chain was carried out in a study of CD8+ T cells in alopecia areata. Treatment indicated: oral pan-JAK inhibitor, 5-10 mg twice daily. In the case of this clone: No antigen is known for it.

Extraction and reverse transcription of RNA yielded cDNA as the sequencing template. The protocol was immunoSEQ multiplex PCR, while the TCRdb copy is restricted to in-frame clones and leaves out a portion. The sample gives fewer than 150,000 clones, roughly four fifths of which show up once; more than 20% is in the top ten. The V end lost 1 base, the J end lost 7 bases, and 20 bases lay between the germline ends. The CDR3 runs to 17 residues. The germline V gene encodes CDR1 MGHRA and CDR2 YSYEKL. Study-level results: Whereas mice showed it more clearly, TCR sharing across patients was murkier, possibly because of HLA.

The sample consisted of CD8+ T cells sorted from blood, taken at week 4, from a patient treated with tofacitinib. The J gene is TRBJ1-5, the V gene TRBV4-1; possibly TRBD1 for D (6 bases). The source of this sequence is a human donor with alopecia areata. CDR3 in DNA: TGCGCCAGCAGCCAAGCAGTAGATTGGGGGGCTAACCAGCCCCAGCATTTT. Protein sequence: CASSQAVDWGANQPQHF.